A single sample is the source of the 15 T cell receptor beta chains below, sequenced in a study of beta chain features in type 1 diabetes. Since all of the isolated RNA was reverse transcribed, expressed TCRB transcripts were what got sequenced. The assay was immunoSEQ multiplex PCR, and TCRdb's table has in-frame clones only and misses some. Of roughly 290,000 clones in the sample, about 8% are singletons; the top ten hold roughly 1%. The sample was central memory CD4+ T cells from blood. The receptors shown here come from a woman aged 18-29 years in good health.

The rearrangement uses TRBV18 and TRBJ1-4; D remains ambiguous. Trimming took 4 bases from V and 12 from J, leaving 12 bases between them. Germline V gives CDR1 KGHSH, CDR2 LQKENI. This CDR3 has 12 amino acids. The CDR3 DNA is TGTGCCAGCTCACGTGGGGTCGGAGAACTGTTTTTT. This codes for CASSRGVGELFF.

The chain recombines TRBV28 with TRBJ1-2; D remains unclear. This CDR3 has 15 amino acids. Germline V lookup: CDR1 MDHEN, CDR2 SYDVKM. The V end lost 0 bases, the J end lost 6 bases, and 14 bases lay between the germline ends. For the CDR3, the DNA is TGTGCCAGCAGTTTATGGACCAACGAAATAAATGGCTACACCTTC. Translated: CASSLWTNEINGYTF.

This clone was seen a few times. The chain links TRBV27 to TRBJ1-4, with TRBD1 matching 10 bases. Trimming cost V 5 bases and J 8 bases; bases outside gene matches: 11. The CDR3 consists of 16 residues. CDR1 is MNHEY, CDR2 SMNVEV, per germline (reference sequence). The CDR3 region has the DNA TGTGCCAGCAGTACCGGGACAGGGGTTACGGGCGAAAAACTGTTTTTT. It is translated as CASSTGTGVTGEKLFF.

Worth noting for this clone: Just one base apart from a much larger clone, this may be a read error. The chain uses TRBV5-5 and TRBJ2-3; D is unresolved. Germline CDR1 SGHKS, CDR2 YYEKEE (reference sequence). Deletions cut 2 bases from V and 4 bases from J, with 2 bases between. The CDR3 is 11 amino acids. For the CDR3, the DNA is TGTGCCAGCAGCTTTGCAGATACGCAGTATTTT. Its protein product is CASSFADTQYF.

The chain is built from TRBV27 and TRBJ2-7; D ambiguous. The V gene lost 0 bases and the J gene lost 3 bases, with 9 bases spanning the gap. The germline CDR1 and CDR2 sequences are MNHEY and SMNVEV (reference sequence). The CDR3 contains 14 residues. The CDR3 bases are TGTGCCAGCAGTTTATCAGGGTTTAGCTACGAGCAGTACTTC. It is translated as CASSLSGFSYEQYF.

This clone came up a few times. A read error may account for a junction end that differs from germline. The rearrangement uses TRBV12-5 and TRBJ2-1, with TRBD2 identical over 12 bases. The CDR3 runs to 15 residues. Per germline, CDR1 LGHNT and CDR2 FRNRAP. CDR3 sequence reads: CASGLGLAGYDEQFF. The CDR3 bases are TGTGCTAGTGGATTGGGACTAGCGGGCTATGATGAGCAGTTCTTC. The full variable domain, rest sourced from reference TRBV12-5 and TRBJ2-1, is DARVTQTPRHKVTEMGQEVTMRCQPILGHNTVFWYRQTMMQGLELLAYFRNRAPLDDSGMPKDRFSAEMPDATLATLKIQPSEPRDSAVYFCASGLGLAGYDEQFFGPGTRLTVL.

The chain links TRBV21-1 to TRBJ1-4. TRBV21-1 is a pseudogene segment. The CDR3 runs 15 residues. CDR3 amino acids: CASSNPGRTGEKLFF. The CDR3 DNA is TGTGCCAGCAGCAACCCCGGCCGAACCGGAGAAAAACTGTTTTTT.

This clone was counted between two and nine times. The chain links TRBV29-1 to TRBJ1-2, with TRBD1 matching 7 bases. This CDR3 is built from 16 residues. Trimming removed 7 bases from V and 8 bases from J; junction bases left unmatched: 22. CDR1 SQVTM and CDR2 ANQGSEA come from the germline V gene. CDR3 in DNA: TGCAGCGGCGGAAGGGGGGTGGTACAGGGGACGAGCGGCTACACCTTC. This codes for CSGGRGVVQGTSGYTF.

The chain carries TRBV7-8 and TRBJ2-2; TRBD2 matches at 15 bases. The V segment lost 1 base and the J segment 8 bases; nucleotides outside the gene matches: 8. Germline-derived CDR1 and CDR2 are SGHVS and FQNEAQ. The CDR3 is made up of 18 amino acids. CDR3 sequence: CASSLGRTSGRGAGELFF. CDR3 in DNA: TGTGCCAGCAGCTTAGGGAGGACTAGCGGGAGGGGCGCGGGGGAGCTGTTTTTT.

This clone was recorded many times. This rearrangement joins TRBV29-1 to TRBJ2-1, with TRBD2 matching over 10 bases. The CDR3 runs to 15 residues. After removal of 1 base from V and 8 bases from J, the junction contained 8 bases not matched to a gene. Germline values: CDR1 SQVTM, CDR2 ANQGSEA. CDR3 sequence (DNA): TGCAGCGTTGAAGGATCTAGCGGGAGCGTGGATGAGCAGTTCTTC. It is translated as CSVEGSSGSVDEQFF.

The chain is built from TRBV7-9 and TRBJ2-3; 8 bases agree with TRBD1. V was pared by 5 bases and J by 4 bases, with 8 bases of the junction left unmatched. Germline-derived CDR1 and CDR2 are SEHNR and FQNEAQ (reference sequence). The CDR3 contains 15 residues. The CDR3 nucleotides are TGTGCCAGCAGCCAGCCAGGGGGCCTGGCAGATACGCAGTATTTT. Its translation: CASSQPGGLADTQYF.

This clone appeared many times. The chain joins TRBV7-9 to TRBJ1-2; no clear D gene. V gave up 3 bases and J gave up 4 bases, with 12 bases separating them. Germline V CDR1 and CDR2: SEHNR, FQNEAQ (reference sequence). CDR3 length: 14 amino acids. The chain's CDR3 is CASSFKGDGYGYTF. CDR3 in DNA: TGTGCCAGCAGCTTTAAGGGAGACGGCTATGGCTACACCTTC.

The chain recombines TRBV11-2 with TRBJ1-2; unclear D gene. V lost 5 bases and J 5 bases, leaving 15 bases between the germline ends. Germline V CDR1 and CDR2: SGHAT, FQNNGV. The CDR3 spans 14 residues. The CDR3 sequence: CASSPGRGAYGYTF. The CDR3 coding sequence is TGTGCCAGCAGCCCGGGTCGGGGAGCTTATGGCTACACCTTC.

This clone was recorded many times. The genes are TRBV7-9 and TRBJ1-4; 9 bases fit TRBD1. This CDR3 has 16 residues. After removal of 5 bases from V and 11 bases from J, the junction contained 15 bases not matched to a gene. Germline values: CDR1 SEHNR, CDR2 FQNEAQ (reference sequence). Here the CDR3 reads CASSPTFSSQGAKLFF. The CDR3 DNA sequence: TGTGCCAGCAGCCCCACCTTCTCTTCACAGGGGGCCAAACTGTTTTTT.

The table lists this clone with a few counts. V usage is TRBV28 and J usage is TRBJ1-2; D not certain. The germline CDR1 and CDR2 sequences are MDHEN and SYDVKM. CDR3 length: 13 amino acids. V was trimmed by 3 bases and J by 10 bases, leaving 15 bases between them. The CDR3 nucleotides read TGTGCCAGCAGTTTTACAGACACCCACCACTACACCTTC. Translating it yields CASSFTDTHHYTF.